These 26 T cell receptor beta chains came from one sample sequenced in a study of early T cells in non-severe SARS-CoV-2 infection. TCRdb fed the 5' RACE reads into MiXCR, producing one record per CDR3 protein. The data show just under 65,000 distinct CDR3 sequences, with 5.9% seen just once and roughly 3.5% held by the top ten. Material: whole blood, obtained at baseline. Source of these receptors: an adult who was a healthcare worker with PCR-confirmed SARS-CoV-2 infection or an uninfected control (not recorded which).

This clonotype was observed at least ten times. The chain employs TRBV2 and TRBJ2-7, with D possibly TRBD2 on 5 matching bases. Trimming removed 6 bases from V and 4 bases from J, with 13 bases in between. The germline V gene encodes CDR1 SNHLY and CDR2 FYNNEI. This CDR3 spans 13 amino acids. CDR3 coding DNA: TGTGCCAGCAGGAGGGTGAGTGGGTACGAGCAGTACTTC. Translating gives CASRRVSGYEQYF.

This clonotype has at least ten counts. The chain combines TRBV12-3 or TRBV12-4 with TRBJ2-7, with D possibly TRBD1 on 5 matching bases. The CDR3 covers 16 residues. V was pared by 7 bases and J by 6 bases, with 25 bases between. The CDR3 sequence: CASILAPSTERCEQYF. DNA of the CDR3: TGTGCCAGCATCTTGGCCCCCTCGACAGAGAGGTGCGAGCAGTACTTC.

This clonotype has just a few counts. This chain links TRBV7-6 with TRBJ1-5, with D perhaps matching TRBD1 (5 bases). There are 14 residues in the CDR3. Trimming left V 5 bases short and J 1 base short, with 9 bases between. Germline loops: CDR1 SGHVS, CDR2 FNYEAQ. CDR3 nucleotide sequence: TGTGCCAGCAGCGGGGCAGGGAGCAATCAGCCCCAGCATTTT. Translated, it gives CASSGAGSNQPQHF.

This chain links TRBV7-2 with TRBJ2-7, with D possibly matching TRBD2 (6 bases). The V and J ends lost 5 bases and 2 bases respectively, with 16 bases between them. The CDR3 covers 15 residues. Germline V gene data show CDR1 as SGHTA and CDR2 as FQGNSA. CDR3 sequence reads: CASSQTRDWPYEQYF. CDR3 DNA sequence: TGTGCCAGCAGCCAGACGCGGGACTGGCCCTACGAGCAGTACTTC.

V is TRBV4-1 and J is TRBJ2-7, with D possibly matching TRBD2 (6 bases). CDR3 length: 14 residues. Trimming removed 2 bases from V and 2 bases from J, with 10 bases in between. Germline V gene sequence: CDR1 MGHRA, CDR2 YSYEKL. The DNA for the CDR3 is TGCGCCAGCAGCCAATTACTAGCAGCCTACGAGCAGTACTTC. This codes for CASSQLLAAYEQYF.

This clonotype was observed many times. This chain joins TRBV11-2 and TRBJ2-1, with TRBD2 identical over 7 bases. This CDR3 spans 14 amino acids. From germline, CDR1 is SGHAT and CDR2 FQNNGV. The ends lost 5 bases at V and 8 bases at J; junction bases unmatched: 9. The chain's CDR3 is CASSPMSGADEQFF. CDR3 coding DNA: TGTGCCAGCAGCCCAATGAGCGGGGCGGATGAGCAGTTCTTC.

The sample holds many counts of this clonotype. J is TRBJ2-3 and V is TRBV6-5, with TRBD1 identical over 8 bases. Germline V gene data show CDR1 as MNHEY and CDR2 as SVGAGI. V was pared by 0 bases and J by 3 bases, with 8 bases of the junction left unmatched. The CDR3 covers 17 residues. The CDR3 nucleotides read TGTGCCAGCAGTTACTCAGGACAGGGAGGATGGACAGATACGCAGTATTTT. Its translation is CASSYSGQGGWTDTQYF.

V usage is TRBV20-1 and J usage is TRBJ2-3, with TRBD2 matching over 13 bases. Germline loops: CDR1 DFQATT, CDR2 SNEGSKA (reference sequence). The CDR3 is made up of 15 amino acids. The V segment lost 6 bases and the J segment 5 bases; nucleotides outside the gene matches: 8. CDR3 loop: CSAETSGRAKDTQYF. The DNA for the CDR3 is TGCAGTGCCGAAACTAGCGGGAGGGCCAAAGATACGCAGTATTTT.

This clonotype was observed a handful of times. The chain joins TRBV5-1 to TRBJ2-7; D remains ambiguous. V was pared by 1 base and J by 4 bases, with 9 bases between. The CDR3 is 13 amino acids. Germline V gene lookup returns CDR1 SGHRS and CDR2 YFSETQ. The CDR3 loop is CASSLRDLYEQYF. The CDR3 region has the DNA TGCGCCAGCAGCTTGCGAGACTTGTACGAGCAGTACTTC. The complete variable domain, with remaining parts taken from reference TRBV5-1 and TRBJ2-7, reads KAGVTQTPRYLIKTRGQQVTLSCSPISGHRSVSWYQQTPGQGLQFLFEYFSETQRNKGNFPGRFSGRQFSNSRSEMNVSTLELGDSALYLCASSLRDLYEQYFGPGTRLTVT.

There are many counts of this clonotype. The chain carries TRBV6-5 and TRBJ2-2; a possible D gene is TRBD1 (5 bases). The V gene lost 2 bases and the J gene lost 7 bases, with 14 bases spanning the gap. Germline CDR1 MNHEY, CDR2 SVGAGI. This CDR3 is 15 amino acids long. DNA for the CDR3: TGTGCCAGCAGTTACGTCCAGGGTTTCAGCGGGGAGCTGTTTTTT. Translation: CASSYVQGFSGELFF.

V and J are TRBV12-3 or TRBV12-4 and TRBJ2-7; TRBD1 or TRBD2 may be the D gene (5 bases each). CDR3 length: 16 residues. V shed 3 bases and J shed 0 bases, with 15 bases lying between them. As DNA, the CDR3 is TGTGCCAGCAGTTTCTATCTCGGGACGGACTCCTACGAGCAGTACTTC. It codes for CASSFYLGTDSYEQYF.

This clonotype was picked up many times. This rearrangement joins TRBV7-2 to TRBJ1-4; TRBD1 might be the D (5 bases). The V gene's germline CDR1 is SGHTA and CDR2 FQGNSA. With 5 bases removed from V and 4 bases from J, the gap between germline ends came to 20 bases. The CDR3 contains 17 residues. CDR3 sequence (DNA): TGTGCCAGCAGCCCTACGCCCGCAGGGCCTCGTAATGAAAAACTGTTTTTT. This encodes CASSPTPAGPRNEKLFF.

This clonotype was seen repeatedly, ten times or more. V is TRBV14 and J is TRBJ2-5; no definite D call. Trimming left V 1 base short and J 2 bases short, with 5 bases between. The CDR3 covers 13 residues. Germline V gene lookup returns CDR1 SGHDN and CDR2 FVKESK. In DNA form, the CDR3 reads TGTGCCAGCAGCCAAGCCAGACAAGAGACCCAGTACTTC. This encodes CASSQARQETQYF.

This clonotype was detected ten times or more. The V and J genes are TRBV6-2 or TRBV6-3 and TRBJ2-7; D gene uncertain. The CDR3 runs to 14 residues. Between the trimmed V and J ends, which lost 5 bases and 5 bases, there was a span of 16 bases. CDR1 is MNHEY and CDR2 is SVGEGT in the germline V gene. The CDR3 DNA follows: TGTGCCAGCAGTCCATGGGCAGGCGGTGACGAGCAGTACTTC. This sequence encodes CASSPWAGGDEQYF.

This clonotype was detected many times. V usage is TRBV28 and J usage is TRBJ2-3; D ambiguous. The CDR3 covers 15 residues. The germline CDR1 and CDR2 sequences are MDHEN and SYDVKM. The ends were cut back, 6 bases at V and 6 bases at J, with 19 bases in the middle. The CDR3 sequence is CASSPPRFSADTQYF. The CDR3 nucleotides read TGTGCCAGCAGCCCCCCTAGATTCAGCGCTGATACGCAGTATTTT.

V and J are TRBV20-1 and TRBJ2-1; 8 bases fit TRBD2. With V trimmed by 1 base and J by 4 bases, 9 bases remained unmatched. This CDR3 region has 16 residues. Per the germline V gene, CDR1 is DFQATT and CDR2 is SNEGSKA (reference sequence). CDR3 DNA sequence: TGCAGTGCTAGAGGGGGACTAGAGAGTTTATACAATGAGCAGTTCTTC. This translates into CSARGGLESLYNEQFF.

The V and J genes are TRBV9 and TRBJ2-1; 7 bases are a match to TRBD2. J was trimmed by 4 bases and V by 1 base; bases with no gene match: 5. Germline V gene sequence: CDR1 SGDLS, CDR2 YYNGEE. The CDR3 spans 15 residues. CDR3 bases: TGTGCCAGCAGCGTAAGCGGGATCGTTTACAATGAGCAGTTCTTC. It codes for CASSVSGIVYNEQFF. The entire variable domain, with the rest obtained from reference TRBV9 and TRBJ2-1, is as follows: DSGVTQTPKHLITATGQRVTLRCSPRSGDLSVYWYQQSLDQGLQFLIQYYNGEERAKGNILERFSAQQFPDLHSELNLSSLELGDSALYFCASSVSGIVYNEQFFGPGTRLTVL.

The table lists this clonotype with many counts. The chain employs TRBV4-1 and TRBJ2-1; D may correspond to TRBD1 or TRBD2 (7 bases each). With 4 bases removed from V and 3 bases from J, the gap between germline ends came to 13 bases. Germline V gene sequence: CDR1 MGHRA, CDR2 YSYEKL. This CDR3 has 15 amino acids. The chain's CDR3 is CASSLQGEGYNEQFF. The DNA for the CDR3 is TGCGCCAGCAGCCTCCAGGGGGAGGGCTACAATGAGCAGTTCTTC.

The chain employs TRBV10-2 and TRBJ2-7; D is unresolved. V lost 9 bases and J 0 bases, leaving 9 bases between the germline ends. CDR1 is WSHSY, CDR2 SAAADI, per germline. The CDR3 is 12 amino acids. In DNA, the CDR3 is TGCGCCAGTGGTTCGGACTCCTACGAGCAGTACTTC. The encoded protein is CASGSDSYEQYF.

This clonotype occurred many times. V gene TRBV9 combines with J gene TRBJ2-2; possibly TRBD1 for D (6 bases). The ends were cut back, 2 bases at V and 4 bases at J, with 12 bases in the middle. CDR3 length: 15 residues. Germline V lookup: CDR1 SGDLS, CDR2 YYNGEE. In DNA form, the CDR3 reads TGTGCCAGCAGCGTCATGGGGGCGGGCACCGGGGAGCTGTTTTTT. This translates into CASSVMGAGTGELFF.

This clonotype appeared many times. The rearrangement links TRBV12-3 or TRBV12-4 to TRBJ1-2; TRBD1 matches at 7 bases. This CDR3 comprises 14 residues. J gave up 8 bases and V 0 bases, and 6 bases lay outside the gene matches. The CDR3 DNA sequence: TGTGCCAGCAGTTTAGCAAAGGGGGCGAAGGGCTACACCTTC. It yields the protein CASSLAKGAKGYTF.

This clonotype turned up a few times. The V call is TRBV20-1, the J call TRBJ1-2; possible D gene TRBD1, 6 bases. Trimming shortened V by 5 bases and J by 3 bases, and 10 bases separated the two germline ends. The CDR3 has 12 amino acids. CDR1 DFQATT and CDR2 SNEGSKA come from the germline V gene (reference sequence). The CDR3 sequence: CSAARTDYGYTF. In DNA, the CDR3 is TGCAGTGCTGCCCGGACAGACTATGGCTACACCTTC.

V is TRBV11-2 and J is TRBJ2-2, with D possibly TRBD1 on 6 matching bases. V was clipped by 5 bases and J by 1 base, with 14 bases between them. The CDR3 length is 16 residues. Germline V gives CDR1 SGHAT, CDR2 FQNNGV. The CDR3 loop is CASSRKGQLNTGELFF. CDR3 DNA: TGTGCCAGCAGCCGAAAAGGACAGCTGAACACCGGGGAGCTGTTTTTT.

This clonotype was counted only a few times. The gene calls are TRBV25-1 and TRBJ1-5; no definite D call. The CDR3 extends over 18 amino acids. The V end lost 1 base, the J end lost 0 bases, and 16 bases lay between the germline ends. Germline loops: CDR1 MGHDK, CDR2 SYGVNS. CDR3 in DNA: TGTGCCAGCAGTGAATCCCGGACGGGAGATTATAGCAATCAGCCCCAGCATTTT. Translated, it gives CASSESRTGDYSNQPQHF.

This clonotype was observed at least ten times. The V call is TRBV19, the J call TRBJ2-5; 9 positions match TRBD2. The germline V gene has CDR1 LNHDA and CDR2 SQIVND (reference sequence). The CDR3 spans 15 residues. The V segment lost 3 bases and the J segment 5 bases; nucleotides outside the gene matches: 7. CDR3 loop: CASSIAGGGEETQYF. Here the CDR3 DNA reads TGTGCCAGTAGTATCGCGGGAGGGGGCGAGGAGACCCAGTACTTC.

This clonotype was counted many times. The chain combines TRBV9 with TRBJ2-7; 9 positions match TRBD2. This CDR3 has 17 amino acids. V trimming: 0 bases; J trimming: 0 bases; junction bases outside the gene matches: 7. Germline CDR1 is SGDLS and CDR2 is YYNGEE. DNA of the CDR3: TGTGCCAGCAGCGTAGGGCTAGCGGGACTTACCTCCTACGAGCAGTACTTC. As protein: CASSVGLAGLTSYEQYF.